This T cell receptor (beta chain) appears in the sequencing data of a study of early T cells in non-severe SARS-CoV-2 infection (dated by TCRdb to the early 2020s). A note on the overall study: Because TCR sequencing relied on bulk RNA taken from unsorted whole blood, pairing of alpha and beta chains was not possible. General findings and caveats noted by the study authors: VDJdb matching was skewed toward anti-spike CD8 responses, so virus-specific expansions were likely underestimated and private and CD4 specificities were missed.

This clonotype was found many times. Its antigen remains unidentified. Base quality data are lacking; no much larger clone is found one base away. The CDR3 spans 13 residues, from the cysteine through the phenylalanine. Of the read, only the CDR3 DNA is kept; its 39 bases are in frame from base 1. CDR1 and CDR2 were assigned from the germline V gene as MDHEN and SYDVKM. Trimming takes 5 bases from V and 9 bases from J, and the germline ends sit 14 bases apart. Libraries were prepared through 5' RACE. Sequencing was carried out with a NextSeq 500. To correct for sequencing error and PCR bias, the TCR library protocol tagged individual cDNA molecules with unique molecular identifiers. Both TCR alpha and beta chains were sequenced, and tight co-correlation was observed between alpha and beta sequence abundances in each sample. On the authors' methods: Decombinator V4 was used to annotate TCR sequences for V gene, J gene and CDR3. TCRs were defined as expanded if a significant change between any two time points was detected under a Poisson model with p below 0.0001. TCR abundances were normalised to the total number of TCRs sequenced in each sample and reported as counts per million. TRAV1-2 paired with TRAJ12, TRAJ20 or TRAJ33 defined MAIT TCRs, while TRAV10 paired with TRAJ18 defined iNKT TCRs. VDJdb, accessed 1 November 2021, was searched for CMV, EBV and SARS-CoV-2 annotated TCRs, excluding TCRs annotated for multiple antigens. TCRdb passed the public sequencing reads through fastp at Q25 and MiXCR, retaining productive beta sequences. Each CDR3 protein gets just one entry, which takes the most common genes and DNA from the rows behind it. These V and J calls are TCRdb output, not the study's own analysis. In this sample the table shows around 70,000 distinct CDR3 sequences, 10% to 15% of which occur a single time. The top ten hold around 4.3% of the sample.

Set within a cohort of healthcare workers in London, UK, this nested case-control study involved weekly PCR testing of nasopharyngeal swabs along with blood sampling. Healthcare workers were recruited between 23 and 31 March 2020, during the week of the UK lockdown, and were followed weekly for up to roughly 15 weeks. The sequence came from an adult who was a healthcare worker with PCR-confirmed SARS-CoV-2 infection or an uninfected control (not recorded which). The sample consisted of whole blood. In this chain, TRBV28 is recombined with TRBJ2-4, with no confident D gene call. The DNA sequence is TGTGCCAGCAGTCCCCCAAACCCAGGCATTCAGTACTTC. The encoded protein is CASSPPNPGIQYF.